The present T cell receptor beta chain was sequenced within a study of early T cells in non-severe SARS-CoV-2 infection (dated by TCRdb to about 2021). Regarding the research as a whole: Bulk RNA from unsorted whole blood was used for TCR sequencing, so alpha and beta chains could not be paired.

From its cysteine to its phenylalanine, the CDR3 spans 14 amino acids. Just CDR3 DNA is preserved here, 42 bases in frame from base 1. Sequences MNHEY (CDR1) and SVGAGI (CDR2) are obtained from the germline V gene. V is clipped by 5 bases and J by 7 bases, and the sequence between their germline boundaries is 18 bases long. The study was a case-control design nested within a healthcare worker cohort in London, UK, with weekly nasopharyngeal swab PCR tests and blood sampling. Healthcare workers were enrolled in the week of the UK lockdown, from 23 to 31 March 2020, and were followed every week for up to roughly 15 weeks. Receptors were amplified or captured by 5' RACE. TCRdb lists the instrument as NextSeq 500. To correct for sequencing error and PCR bias, the TCR library protocol tagged individual cDNA molecules with unique molecular identifiers. Sequencing covered both TCR alpha and beta chains, and within each sample the abundances of alpha and beta sequences were tightly co-correlated. In the paper's pipeline: Decombinator V4 was used to annotate the V gene, J gene and CDR3 of the TCR sequences. TCRs were defined as expanded if a significant change between any two time points was detected under a Poisson model with p below 0.0001. Abundances of TCRs were expressed as counts per million after normalisation to the total number of TCRs sequenced in each sample. TRAV1-2 paired with TRAJ12, TRAJ20 or TRAJ33 defined MAIT TCRs, while TRAV10 paired with TRAJ18 defined iNKT TCRs. VDJdb, accessed 1 November 2021, was searched for CMV, EBV and SARS-CoV-2 annotated TCRs, excluding TCRs annotated for multiple antigens. TCRdb trimmed the raw reads at Q25, called clones with MiXCR and kept productive beta chains. Rows merge per CDR3 protein into single entries with the most common DNA and genes. The V and J calls reflect TCRdb's pipeline rather than the authors' work. The sample has tens of thousands of distinct CDR3 sequences on record, roughly 11% of them singletons. 10% of the sample goes to the ten largest clones.

With regard to this clonotype: No cognate antigen has been identified for it. Base quality data are lacking; no much larger clone is found one base away.

Overall study results and their limits: VDJdb matching was skewed toward anti-spike CD8 responses and likely underestimated virus-specific expansions, missing private and CD4 specificities.

The clonotype originates from an adult who was a healthcare worker with PCR-confirmed SARS-CoV-2 infection or an uninfected control (not recorded which). The sequencing sample was made of whole blood. The sequence links TRBV6-5 to TRBJ2-7; the D gene is perhaps TRBD2, on 5 matching bases. The CDR3 corresponds to CASSQTQPPGEQYF. The nucleotide sequence is TGTGCCAGCAGTCAAACACAACCTCCGGGAGAGCAGTACTTC.